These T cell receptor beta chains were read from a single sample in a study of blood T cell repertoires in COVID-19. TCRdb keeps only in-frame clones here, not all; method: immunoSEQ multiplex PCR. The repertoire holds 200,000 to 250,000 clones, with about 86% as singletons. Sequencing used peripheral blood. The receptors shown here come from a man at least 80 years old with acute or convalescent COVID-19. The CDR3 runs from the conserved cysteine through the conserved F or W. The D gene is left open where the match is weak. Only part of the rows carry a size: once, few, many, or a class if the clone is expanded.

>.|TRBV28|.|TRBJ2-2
CASSLSNTGELFF
TGTGCCAGCAGCCTATCGAACACCGGGGAGCTGTTTTTT
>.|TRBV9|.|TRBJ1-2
CASSVQQDYGYTF
TGTGCCAGCAGCGTACAACAGGATTATGGCTACACCTTC
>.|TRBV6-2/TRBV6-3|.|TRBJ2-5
CASSWRPETQYF
TGTGCCAGCAGTTGGAGGCCTGAGACCCAGTACTTC
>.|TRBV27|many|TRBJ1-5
CASSLGAAKPQHF
TGTGCCAGCAGTTTGGGCGCCGCGAAGCCCCAGCATTTT
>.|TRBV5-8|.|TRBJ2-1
CASSLLTSNEQFF
TGTGCCAGCAGCTTGCTAACTAGCAATGAGCAGTTCTTC
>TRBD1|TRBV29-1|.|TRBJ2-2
CSVGGTGNGELFF
TGCAGCGTGGGAGGGACAGGGAACGGGGAGCTGTTTTTT
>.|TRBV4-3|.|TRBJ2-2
CASSQVEANWENTGELFF
TGCGCCAGCAGCCAAGTGGAGGCCAACTGGGAGAACACCGGGGAGCTGTTTTTT
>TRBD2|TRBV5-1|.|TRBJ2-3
CASSLGLAGAPGTDTQYF
TGCGCCAGCAGCCTGGGACTAGCGGGGGCACCGGGCACAGATACGCAGTATTTT
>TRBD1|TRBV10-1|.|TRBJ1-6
CASSENTGGISPLHF
TGCGCCAGCAGTGAGAACACAGGGGGGATTTCACCCCTCCACTTT
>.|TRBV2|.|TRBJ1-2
CASMNPPGHPTYGYTF
TGTGCCAGCATGAACCCTCCGGGACATCCAACCTATGGCTACACCTTC
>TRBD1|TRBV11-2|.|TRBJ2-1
CASSRRQGSYNEQFF
TGTGCCAGCAGCCGAAGACAGGGCTCCTACAATGAGCAGTTCTTC
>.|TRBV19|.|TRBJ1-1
CASSINRVRNTEAFF
TGTGCCAGTAGTATAAACAGGGTAAGGAACACTGAAGCTTTCTTT
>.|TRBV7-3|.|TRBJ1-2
CASSPQPGANYGYTF
TGTGCCAGCAGCCCCCAGCCAGGGGCCAACTATGGCTACACCTTC
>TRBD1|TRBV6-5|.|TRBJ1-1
CASASYRGQGAFF
TGTGCCAGCGCATCTTACAGGGGGCAGGGAGCTTTCTTT
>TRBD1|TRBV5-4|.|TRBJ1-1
CASRTKTGTMNTEAFF
TGTGCCAGCAGAACTAAGACAGGGACCATGAACACTGAAGCTTTCTTT
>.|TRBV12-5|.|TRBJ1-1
CASLGERATEAFF
TGTGCTAGTCTCGGGGAGCGTGCCACTGAAGCTTTCTTT
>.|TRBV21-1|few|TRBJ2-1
CASSHGVKESRDRDGKNKVGQFF
TGTGCCAGCAGCCACGGGGTTAAAGAATCCCGGGACAGGGATGGAAAGAATAAGGTAGGGCAGTTCTTC
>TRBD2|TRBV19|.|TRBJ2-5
CATSRPSGGRYQETQYF
TGTGCCACATCGAGGCCTAGCGGGGGCCGGTACCAAGAGACCCAGTACTTC
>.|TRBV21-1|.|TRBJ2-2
CASSKARPEGGELFF
TGTGCCAGCAGCAAAGCCAGACCGGAGGGCGGGGAGCTGTTTTTT
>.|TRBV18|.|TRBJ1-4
CASSPLQGGGYEKLFF
TGTGCCAGCTCACCCCTCCAGGGAGGTGGGTATGAAAAACTGTTTTTT
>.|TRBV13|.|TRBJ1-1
CASSFQGITEAFF
TGTGCCAGCAGCTTTCAGGGAATCACTGAAGCTTTCTTT
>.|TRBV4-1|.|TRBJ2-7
CASSQDLPRGYEQYF
TGCGCCAGCAGCCAAGATCTCCCAAGAGGGTACGAGCAGTACTTC
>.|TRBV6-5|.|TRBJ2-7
CASSSSGYEQYF
TGTGCCAGCAGCAGCTCGGGGTACGAGCAGTACTTC
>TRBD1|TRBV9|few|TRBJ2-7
CASSVGVGQSYEQYF
TGTGCCAGCAGCGTAGGCGTGGGACAGTCCTACGAGCAGTACTTC
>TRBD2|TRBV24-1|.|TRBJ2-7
CATSVSGSHEQYF
TGTGCCACCAGTGTTAGCGGGAGCCACGAGCAGTACTTC
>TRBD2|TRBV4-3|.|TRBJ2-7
CASSQDRAGASYEQYF
TGCGCCAGCAGCCAAGATAGGGCGGGAGCGTCCTACGAGCAGTACTTC
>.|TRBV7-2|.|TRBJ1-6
CASIIVSGNNSPLHF
TGTGCCAGCATCATAGTGTCAGGAAATAATTCACCCCTCCACTTT
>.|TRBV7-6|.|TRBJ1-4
CASSLAVQPNEKLFF
TGTGCCAGCAGCTTAGCGGTACAGCCAAATGAAAAACTGTTTTTT
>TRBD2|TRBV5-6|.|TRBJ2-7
CASSLGASGGPYEQYF
TGTGCCAGCAGCTTGGGGGCTAGCGGGGGACCCTACGAGCAGTACTTC
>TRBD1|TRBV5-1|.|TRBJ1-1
CASSPGRGTGVMNTEAFF
TGCGCCAGCAGCCCTGGGAGAGGGACAGGGGTGATGAACACTGAAGCTTTCTTT
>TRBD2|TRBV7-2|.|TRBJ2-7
CASSPTGLAAIYEQYF
TGTGCCAGCAGCCCCACGGGACTAGCGGCGATTTACGAGCAGTACTTC
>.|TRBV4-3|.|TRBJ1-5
CASSQDINQPQHF
TGCGCCAGCAGCCAAGACATCAATCAGCCCCAGCATTTT
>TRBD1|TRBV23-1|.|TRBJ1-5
CASSRTGGHSNQPQHF
TGCGCCAGCAGTCGCACAGGGGGACATAGCAATCAGCCCCAGCATTTT
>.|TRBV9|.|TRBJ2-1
CASSVGVDSSYNEQFF
TGTGCCAGCAGCGTAGGGGTGGACAGCTCCTACAATGAGCAGTTCTTC